This section outlines one T cell receptor beta chain sequence together with its context. The antigen is undetermined. Method: immunoSEQ multiplex PCR; TCRdb's copy keeps in-frame clones and lacks some. The sample carries roughly 61,000 clones, roughly 90% recorded once. This sample was taken from a study of OX40 agonist ivuxolimab in advanced cancers. Study-level information: Patients in dose escalation had liver, melanoma, kidney or head and neck cancers. Anti-PD-1, anti-PD-L1 or anti-CTLA-4 therapy given earlier was allowed, and 40% had some. Points from the study as a whole: No antigen was identified for the clonally expanded peripheral T cells. Dose levels from 0.1 to 3.0 mg/kg saw CD4+ and CD8+ blood T cells expand clonally by week 6.

This TCR was sampled from an adult with an advanced solid tumor such as melanoma, head and neck, liver or kidney cancer. Source: CD4+ or CD8+ T cells sorted from blood, taken in a trial of the OX40 agonist ivuxolimab.

The chain's CDR3 is CASSPAGQGQGTQYF. Written as DNA, the CDR3 is TGTGCCAGCAGCCCAGCCGGACAGGGACAGGGTACGCAGTATTTT. The J gene is TRBJ2-3, the V gene TRBV11-2; 9 bases agree with TRBD1. This CDR3 region has 15 residues. The germline gives CDR1 SGHAT, CDR2 FQNNGV. After removal of 5 bases from V and 8 bases from J, the junction contained 11 bases not matched to a gene.